A selection of T cell receptor beta chains follows, all from one sample in a study of blood T cells in healthy people across ages. From the 5' RACE reads, TCRdb called clonotypes with MiXCR, one entry per CDR3 protein. This sample has approximately 1,700,000 distinct CDR3 sequences, with 30% to 40% found just once. Sequencing used blood. These receptor sequences come from a human donor in good health. The CDR3 runs from the conserved cysteine through the conserved F or W. The D gene is left open where the match is weak. Not all rows give a size; the values are once, few, many and, for expanded clones, a class.

size: few; V: TRBV9; D: TRBD2; J: TRBJ2-7; length: 15; DNA: TGTGCCAGCAGCGTAGTTAGCGGGCCATCCTACGAGCAGTACTTC; CDR3: CASSVVSGPSYEQYF
size: many; V: TRBV7-6; D: -; J: TRBJ2-1; length: 12; DNA: TGTGCCAGCAGTTCACCCGGCAATGAGCAGTTCTTC; CDR3: CASSSPGNEQFF
size: -; V: TRBV7-9; D: TRBD2; J: TRBJ2-3; length: 16; DNA: TGTGCCAGCAGCTTAGCAGCGGGGGGTTACACAGATACGCAGTATTTT; CDR3: CASSLAAGGYTDTQYF
size: few; V: TRBV20-1; D: TRBD2; J: TRBJ2-1; length: 15; DNA: TGCAGTGCGAGCGGGGGGACCCGATCCTACAATGAGCAGTTCTTC; CDR3: CSASGGTRSYNEQFF
size: -; V: TRBV29-1; D: -; J: TRBJ1-2; length: 11; DNA: TGCAGCGTTGCGGGAACATATGGCTACACCTTC; CDR3: CSVAGTYGYTF
size: -; V: TRBV20-1; D: -; J: TRBJ1-5; length: 13; DNA: TGCAGTGCCCACGGCGGGGGCGCAGGAGCCCAGCATTTT; CDR3: CSAHGGGAGAQHF
size: once; V: TRBV2; D: -; J: TRBJ2-1; length: 14; DNA: TGTGCCAGCAGAACAGGGGGGGGCTACAATGAGCAGTTCTTC; CDR3: CASRTGGGYNEQFF
size: -; V: TRBV7-9; D: TRBD2; J: TRBJ2-1; length: 17; DNA: TGTGCCAGCAGCCCAAAATGGACTAGCTCGTTCTACAATGAGCAGTTCTTC; CDR3: CASSPKWTSSFYNEQFF
size: once; V: TRBV5-6; D: -; J: TRBJ1-4; length: 16; DNA: TGTGCCAGCAGCTTGGCATTAGGGTGGGATGATGAAAAACTGTTTTTT; CDR3: CASSLALGWDDEKLFF
size: -; V: TRBV4-3; D: -; J: TRBJ2-4; length: 17; DNA: TGCGCCAGCAGCTTGGAATGGGGATCTCCAGCCAAAAACATTCAGTACTTC; CDR3: CASSLEWGSPAKNIQYF
size: -; V: TRBV7-9; D: -; J: TRBJ1-4; length: 19; DNA: TGTGCCAGCAGCTCCGACAGAAGGGAATCCCATACAACTAATGAAAAACTGTTTTTT; CDR3: CASSSDRRESHTTNEKLFF
size: -; V: TRBV14; D: -; J: TRBJ2-3; length: 16; DNA: TGTGCCAGCAGCCAAGATTGGTTCCGAGGCACAGATACGCAGTATTTT; CDR3: CASSQDWFRGTDTQYF
size: once; V: TRBV4-2; D: -; J: TRBJ2-7; length: 18; DNA: TGTGCCAGCAGCCAAGATGAAATTGATAGGGGGAGCTCCTACGAGCAGTACTTC; CDR3: CASSQDEIDRGSSYEQYF
size: -; V: TRBV6-5; D: -; J: TRBJ2-4; length: 13; DNA: TGTGCCAGCAGTTACGGACCGCAGGTCGTTCAGTACTTC; CDR3: CASSYGPQVVQYF
size: -; V: TRBV20-1; D: TRBD2; J: TRBJ2-5; length: 16; DNA: TGCAGTGCTAGAAGAGGGACTAGCGGGGCTAAAGAGACCCAGTACTTC; CDR3: CSARRGTSGAKETQYF
size: few; V: TRBV29-1; D: TRBD2; J: TRBJ2-1; length: 13; DNA: TGCAGCGTTGTGGGACTAGCGGGACGTGAGCAGTTCTTC; CDR3: CSVVGLAGREQFF
size: -; V: TRBV6-5; D: -; J: TRBJ1-6; length: 15; DNA: TGTGCCAGCAGTTACTTTCGCCCAGAGGATTCACCCCTCCACTTT; CDR3: CASSYFRPEDSPLHF
size: -; V: TRBV28; D: -; J: TRBJ2-5; length: 13; DNA: TGTGCCAGCACCTCACTAGCCACGGAGACCCAGTACTTC; CDR3: CASTSLATETQYF
size: few; V: TRBV28; D: TRBD2; J: TRBJ2-7; length: 18; DNA: TGTGCCAGCAGTTTGCGCGGGAGGGGGACGTCGAGCTCCTACGAGCAGTACTTC; CDR3: CASSLRGRGTSSSYEQYF
size: -; V: TRBV4-1; D: -; J: TRBJ1-6; length: 17; DNA: TGCGCCAGCAGCCAAGTTATGGGGATGACTTTCTGGTCACCCCTCCACTTT; CDR3: CASSQVMGMTFWSPLHF
size: few; V: TRBV27; D: -; J: TRBJ2-5; length: 14; DNA: TGTGCCAGCAGTCCCAGACAGGCGCAAGAGACCCAGTACTTC; CDR3: CASSPRQAQETQYF
size: -; V: TRBV7-2; D: TRBD2; J: TRBJ2-1; length: 14; DNA: TGTGCCAGCAGCTTCGGACTAGCGTTGAACGAGCAGTTCTTC; CDR3: CASSFGLALNEQFF